The entry below describes one T cell receptor (beta chain). With random hexamers, reverse transcription was performed on about 0.5 to 1 ug of RNA. TCRdb recomputed calls from the immunoSEQ multiplex PCR reads with MiXCR, one row per CDR3 protein. The top ten hold approximately 0.094% of the sample, which has about 190,000 distinct CDR3 sequences, 95% seen once. The entry originates in a study of CD8 T cells in Susac syndrome. The CDR3 extends over 15 amino acids. V lost 4 bases to trimming and J lost 2 bases, with 15 bases between them. Germline CDR1 SGHNT, CDR2 YYREEE (reference sequence). The genes are TRBV5-4 and TRBJ2-5, with unresolved D. This receptor was taken from a human donor in good health. The source material was CD4+ T cells from PBMCs. CDR3 DNA sequence: TGTGCCAGCAGCCGAAGCAGTACGACACAAGAGACCCAGTACTTC. Protein: CASSRSSTTQETQYF.